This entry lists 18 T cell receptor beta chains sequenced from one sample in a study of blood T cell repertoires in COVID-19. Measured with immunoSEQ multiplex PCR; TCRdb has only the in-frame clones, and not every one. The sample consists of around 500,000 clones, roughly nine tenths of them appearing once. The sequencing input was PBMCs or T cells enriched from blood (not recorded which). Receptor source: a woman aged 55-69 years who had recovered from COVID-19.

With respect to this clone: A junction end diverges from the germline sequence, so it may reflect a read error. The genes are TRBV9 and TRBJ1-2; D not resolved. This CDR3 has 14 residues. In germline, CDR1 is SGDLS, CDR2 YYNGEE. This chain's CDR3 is CASSYSLRVDGYTF. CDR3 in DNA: TGTGCCAGCAGCTACTCTCTCCGGGTCGATGGGTACACCTTC.

In DNA form, the CDR3 reads TGTGCCACCAGTGACGGGCAGGGCCGGCCCCAGCATTTT. Protein sequence: CATSDGQGRPQHF. The chain employs TRBV24-1 and TRBJ1-5; perhaps TRBD1 as D (5 bases). Germline CDR1 is KGHDR and CDR2 is SFDVKD. The V end lost 4 bases, the J end lost 9 bases, and 12 bases lay between the germline ends. The CDR3 totals 13 residues.

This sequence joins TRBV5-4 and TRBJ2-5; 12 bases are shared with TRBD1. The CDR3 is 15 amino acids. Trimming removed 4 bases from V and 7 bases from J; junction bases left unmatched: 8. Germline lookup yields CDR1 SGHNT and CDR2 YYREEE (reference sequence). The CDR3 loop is CASSLGTGGAGTQYF. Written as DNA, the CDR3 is TGTGCCAGCAGCCTTGGGACAGGGGGCGCCGGGACCCAGTACTTC.

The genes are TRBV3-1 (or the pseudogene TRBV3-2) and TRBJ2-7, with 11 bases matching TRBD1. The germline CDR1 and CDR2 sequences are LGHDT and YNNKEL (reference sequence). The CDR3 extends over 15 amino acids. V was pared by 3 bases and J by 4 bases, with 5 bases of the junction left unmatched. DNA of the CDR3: TGTGCCAGCAGCCATCCGGGACAGGGGGGGTACGAGCAGTACTTC. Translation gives CASSHPGQGGYEQYF.

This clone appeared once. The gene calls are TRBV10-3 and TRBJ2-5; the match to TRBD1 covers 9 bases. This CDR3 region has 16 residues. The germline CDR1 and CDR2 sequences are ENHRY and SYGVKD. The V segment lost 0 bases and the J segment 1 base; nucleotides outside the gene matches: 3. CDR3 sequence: CAISESLGQGQETQYF. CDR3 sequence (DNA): TGTGCCATCAGTGAGTCCCTGGGACAGGGCCAAGAGACCCAGTACTTC.

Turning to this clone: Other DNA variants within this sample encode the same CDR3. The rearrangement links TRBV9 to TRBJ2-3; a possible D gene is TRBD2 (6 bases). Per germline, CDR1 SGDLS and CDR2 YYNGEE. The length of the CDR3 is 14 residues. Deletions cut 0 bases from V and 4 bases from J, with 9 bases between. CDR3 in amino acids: CASSVVGGPDTQYF. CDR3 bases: TGTGCCAGCAGCGTAGTGGGGGGTCCAGATACGCAGTATTTT.

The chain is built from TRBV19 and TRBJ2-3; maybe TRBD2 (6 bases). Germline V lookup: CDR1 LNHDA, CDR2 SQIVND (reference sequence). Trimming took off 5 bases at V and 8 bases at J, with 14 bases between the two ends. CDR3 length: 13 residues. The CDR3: CASSLGGIGTQYF. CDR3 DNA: TGTGCCAGTAGTCTCGGGGGTATCGGTACGCAGTATTTT.

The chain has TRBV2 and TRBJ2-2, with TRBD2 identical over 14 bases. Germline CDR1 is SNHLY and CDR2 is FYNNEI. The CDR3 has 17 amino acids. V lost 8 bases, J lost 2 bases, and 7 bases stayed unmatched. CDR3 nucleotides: TGTGCCAGCGGACTGACTAGCGGGGGGGTTAACACCGGGGAGCTGTTTTTT. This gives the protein CASGLTSGGVNTGELFF.

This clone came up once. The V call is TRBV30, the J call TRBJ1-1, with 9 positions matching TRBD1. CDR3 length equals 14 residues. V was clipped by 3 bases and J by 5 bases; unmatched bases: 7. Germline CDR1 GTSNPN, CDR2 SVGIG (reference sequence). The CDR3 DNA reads TGTGCCTGGAGGGGACAGGGATGGAATACTGAAGCTTTCTTT. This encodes CAWRGQGWNTEAFF.

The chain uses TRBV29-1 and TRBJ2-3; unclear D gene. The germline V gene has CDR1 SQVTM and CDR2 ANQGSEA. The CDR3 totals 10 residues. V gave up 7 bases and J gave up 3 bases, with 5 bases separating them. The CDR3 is CSARTDTQYF. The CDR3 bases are TGCAGCGCCCGTACAGATACGCAGTATTTT.

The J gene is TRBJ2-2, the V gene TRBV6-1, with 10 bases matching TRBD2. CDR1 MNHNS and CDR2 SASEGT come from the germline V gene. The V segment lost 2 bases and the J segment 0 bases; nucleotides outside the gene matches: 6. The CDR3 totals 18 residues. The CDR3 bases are TGTGCCAGCAGTGAAATGGTAGCGGGGGGATCGAACACCGGGGAGCTGTTTTTT. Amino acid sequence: CASSEMVAGGSNTGELFF.

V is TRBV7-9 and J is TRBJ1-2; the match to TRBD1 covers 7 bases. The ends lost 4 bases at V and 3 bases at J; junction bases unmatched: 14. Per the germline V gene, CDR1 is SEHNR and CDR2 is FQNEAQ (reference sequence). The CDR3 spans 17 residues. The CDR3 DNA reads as TGTGCCAGCAGCTGGGAGAAACAGGGGCCGTGGTACTATGGCTACACCTTC. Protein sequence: CASSWEKQGPWYYGYTF. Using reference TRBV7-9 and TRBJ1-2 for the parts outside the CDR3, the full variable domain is DTGVSQNPRHKITKRGQNVTFRCDPISEHNRLYWYRQTLGQGPEFLTYFQNEAQLEKSRLLSDRFSAERPKGSFSTLEIQRTEQGDSAMYLCASSWEKQGPWYYGYTFGSGTRLTVV.

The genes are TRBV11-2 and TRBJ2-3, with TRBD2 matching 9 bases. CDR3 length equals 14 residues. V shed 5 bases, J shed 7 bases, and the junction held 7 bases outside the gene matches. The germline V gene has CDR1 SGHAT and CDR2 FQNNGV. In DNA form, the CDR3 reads TGTGCCAGCAGCCAAACTAGCGGGTCATATACGCAGTATTTT. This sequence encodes CASSQTSGSYTQYF.

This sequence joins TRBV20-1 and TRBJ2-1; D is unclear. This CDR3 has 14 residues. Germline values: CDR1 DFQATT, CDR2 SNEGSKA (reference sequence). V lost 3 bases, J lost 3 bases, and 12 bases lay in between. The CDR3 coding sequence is TGCAGTGCTAGTGTAGGAGACGTCTACAATGAGCAGTTCTTC. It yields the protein CSASVGDVYNEQFF.

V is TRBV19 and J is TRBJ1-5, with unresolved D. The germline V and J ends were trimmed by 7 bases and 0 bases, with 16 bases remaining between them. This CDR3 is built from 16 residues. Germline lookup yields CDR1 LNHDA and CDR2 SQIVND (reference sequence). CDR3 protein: CASTPFRDYSNQPQHF. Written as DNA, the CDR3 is TGTGCCAGTACTCCTTTCCGGGATTATAGCAATCAGCCCCAGCATTTT.

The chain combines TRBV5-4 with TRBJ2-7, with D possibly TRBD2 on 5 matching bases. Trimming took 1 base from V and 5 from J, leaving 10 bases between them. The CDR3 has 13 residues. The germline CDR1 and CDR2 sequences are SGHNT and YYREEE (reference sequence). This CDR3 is CASSLSPGNEQYF. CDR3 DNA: TGTGCCAGCAGCTTGTCGCCCGGGAACGAGCAGTACTTC.

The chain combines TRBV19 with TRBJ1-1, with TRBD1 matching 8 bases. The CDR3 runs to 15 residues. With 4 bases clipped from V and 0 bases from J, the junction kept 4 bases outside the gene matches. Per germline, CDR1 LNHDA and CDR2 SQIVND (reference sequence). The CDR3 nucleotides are TGTGCCAGTAGTAGGGGACAGGAGATGAACACTGAAGCTTTCTTT. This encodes CASSRGQEMNTEAFF.

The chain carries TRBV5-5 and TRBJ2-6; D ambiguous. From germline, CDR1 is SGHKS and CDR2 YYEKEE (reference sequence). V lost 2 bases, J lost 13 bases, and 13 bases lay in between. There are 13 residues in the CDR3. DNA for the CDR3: TGTGCCAGCAGCTTTAACGAGTTAGAAGTCCTGACTTTC. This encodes CASSFNELEVLTF.